This T cell receptor beta chain comes out of a study of T cell responses to AZD1222 COVID-19 vaccine. Concerning this clone: The antigen remains undetermined.

V was shortened by 3 bases and J by 3 bases, with 11 bases between the two germline ends. Germline V CDR1 and CDR2: LNHDA, SQIVND (reference sequence). The CDR3 runs to 14 residues. Generated by immunoSEQ multiplex PCR, the TCRdb table keeps only in-frame clones and is missing some. The data hold around 100,000 clones, with roughly 89% observed a single time. Broader study findings: Among spike-specific TCRs, nearly half reportedly target unmutated variant regions. None of the repertoires were sampled until the peak T cell response had passed. Rises in breadth and depth of Spike-specific TCRs came after two AZD1222 doses.

The J gene is TRBJ1-2, the V gene TRBV19; no definite D call. The input for sequencing was peripheral blood, taken on day 0 of AZD1222 vaccination. The source of this sequence is an adult in good health. The CDR3 here is CASSIRGGDYGYTF. The CDR3 DNA sequence: TGTGCCAGTAGTATCCGTGGTGGCGACTATGGCTACACCTTC.